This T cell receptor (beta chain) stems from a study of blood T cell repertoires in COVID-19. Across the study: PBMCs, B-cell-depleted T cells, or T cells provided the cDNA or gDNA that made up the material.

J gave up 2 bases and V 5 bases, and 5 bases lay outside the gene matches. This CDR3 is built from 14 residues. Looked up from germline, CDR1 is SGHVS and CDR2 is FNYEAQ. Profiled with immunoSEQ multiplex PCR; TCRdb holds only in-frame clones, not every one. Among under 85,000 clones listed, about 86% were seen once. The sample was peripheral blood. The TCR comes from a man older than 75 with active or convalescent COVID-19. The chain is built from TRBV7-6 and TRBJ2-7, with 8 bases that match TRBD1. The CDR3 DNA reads TGTGCCAGCAGCCCCCCGACAGGGGCCTACGAGCAGTACTTC. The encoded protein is CASSPPTGAYEQYF. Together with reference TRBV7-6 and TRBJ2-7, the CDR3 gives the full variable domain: GAGVSQSPRYKVTKRGQDVALRCDPISGHVSLYWYRQALGQGPEFLTYFNYEAQQDKSGLPNDRFSAERPEGSISTLTIQRTEQRDSAMYRCASSPPTGAYEQYFGPGTRLTVT.